One and the same sample provided the 20 T cell receptor beta chains below, sequenced in a study of low-dose radiotherapy and immunotherapy resistance in tumors (dated by TCRdb to the early 2020s). TCRdb records Illumina MiniSeq as the sequencer. First-strand cDNA was synthesized using Superscript III and a set of TRAV- and TRBV-specific primers, so that both TCRalpha and TCRbeta chains were covered. A roughly 19-cycle PCR with Phusion amplified the TCRs, pairing a constant-region primer with the adapter that was attached to the V primers. TCRdb reprocessing: public reads trimmed at Q25 with fastp, clones called with MiXCR, in-frame beta chains kept. Duplicate CDR3 protein sequences are folded into a single record with the most common DNA and genes. The sample profile shows about 39,000 distinct CDR3 sequences; around 21% of them were found once. About a tenth of the sample belongs to the ten largest clones.

This specimen's time point label, interpreted: after trial treatment. According to the study, the label for this sample's treatment or condition signals: LDRT plus nivolumab, ipilimumab, low-dose cyclophosphamide and aspirin (RACIN trial). Material: PBMCs, obtained after low-dose radiotherapy plus immunotherapy. The receptors shown here come from a female donor with ovarian cancer.

The sample holds many counts of this clonotype. The CDR3 reads CSARDQLGGHPNTGELFF. The DNA for the CDR3 is TGCAGTGCTAGAGACCAGTTAGGGGGACACCCGAACACCGGGGAGCTGTTTTTT. This chain connects TRBV20-1 to TRBJ2-2, with D tentatively TRBD1 (6 bases). V gave up 0 bases and J gave up 0 bases, with 17 bases separating them. CDR1 is DFQATT, CDR2 SNEGSKA, per germline (reference sequence). The CDR3 runs 18 residues.

This clonotype has at least ten counts. The genes are TRBV2 and TRBJ2-7, with a weak D call TRBD2 (6 bases). Per germline, CDR1 SNHLY and CDR2 FYNNEI. V lost 2 bases, J lost 4 bases, and 15 bases lay in between. CDR3 length: 15 amino acids. The CDR3 is CASSEMTDRGYEQYF. The CDR3, as DNA: TGTGCCAGCAGTGAAATGACGGATCGGGGGTACGAGCAGTACTTC.

A note on this clonotype: The likely explanation is a read error, given a far larger clone one base away. The V gene is TRBV2, the J gene TRBJ2-7; D is perhaps TRBD1 (5 bases). Germline CDR1 and CDR2: SNHLY and FYNNEI. Trimming removed 6 bases from V and 7 bases from J, with 13 bases in between. The CDR3 has 12 amino acids. The chain's CDR3 is CASRQGNNEQYF. In DNA form, the CDR3 reads TGTGCCAGCAGGCAGGGTAACAATGAGCAGTACTTC.

The table lists this clonotype with many counts. The chain recombines TRBV11-2 with TRBJ2-3; D is unresolved. Trimming removed 0 bases at V and 0 bases at J, with 4 bases between. Germline values: CDR1 SGHAT, CDR2 FQNNGV. The CDR3 is 14 amino acids. CDR3 amino acids: CASSLDGSTDTQYF. In DNA, the CDR3 is TGTGCCAGCAGCTTAGATGGCAGCACAGATACGCAGTATTTT.

This clonotype was seen ten or more times. The rearrangement joins TRBV5-1 to TRBJ2-1; D is unclear. This CDR3 region has 15 residues. CDR1 is SGHRS and CDR2 is YFSETQ in the germline V gene. Trimming cost V 0 bases and J 0 bases, with 7 bases left between them. The DNA of the CDR3 is TGCGCCAGCAGCTTGGCCGAGAGCTCCTACAATGAGCAGTTCTTC. It yields the protein CASSLAESSYNEQFF.

This clonotype was picked up many times. The V and J genes are TRBV5-6 and TRBJ2-3; D gene ambiguous. V lost 4 bases and J lost 5, with 11 bases in between. This CDR3 is 13 amino acids long. Germline CDR1 SGHDT, CDR2 YYEEEE. In DNA, the CDR3 is TGTGCCAGCAGCACCAATCAGAGAGATACGCAGTATTTT. Translating gives CASSTNQRDTQYF.

The table lists this clonotype with many counts. The V call is TRBV18, the J call TRBJ2-7, with D maybe TRBD1 (6 bases). Germline V gene lookup returns CDR1 KGHSH and CDR2 LQKENI. CDR3 length: 15 residues. V dropped 3 bases and J dropped 2 bases, with 14 bases sitting between them. CDR3 amino acids: CASSPLDSGPYEQYF. The CDR3 DNA is TGTGCCAGCTCACCTTTGGACAGTGGCCCCTACGAGCAGTACTTC.

In this sample, this clonotype turned up many times. This sequence joins TRBV19 and TRBJ2-1; D is undetermined. Germline loops: CDR1 LNHDA, CDR2 SQIVND (reference sequence). Deletions cut 0 bases from V and 0 bases from J, with 15 bases between. The CDR3 totals 18 residues. In DNA, the CDR3 is TGTGCCAGTAGTATAGACGGTCCCTGGGCCAACTCCTACAATGAGCAGTTCTTC. Its translation is CASSIDGPWANSYNEQFF.

This clonotype has only a few counts. V is TRBV5-6 and J is TRBJ2-7; TRBD2 might be the D (5 bases). This CDR3 is 14 amino acids long. Germline V gene data show CDR1 as SGHDT and CDR2 as YYEEEE. V shed 4 bases and J shed 3 bases, with 14 bases lying between them. This chain's CDR3 is CASSPHGSSYEQYF. The CDR3 DNA reads TGTGCCAGCAGCCCCCATGGGAGCAGCTACGAGCAGTACTTC.

The sample holds many counts of this clonotype. The CDR3 spells CASSSGRPETQYF. DNA of the CDR3: TGTGCCAGCAGTTCAGGCCGCCCGGAGACCCAGTACTTC. The rearrangement links TRBV5-6 to TRBJ2-5; unclear D gene. This CDR3 is built from 13 residues. V shed 5 bases and J shed 5 bases, with 13 bases lying between them. The germline gives CDR1 SGHDT, CDR2 YYEEEE.

The chain carries TRBV2 and TRBJ1-4; TRBD1 matches 7 bases. The CDR3 is 14 residues long. The V gene end was trimmed by 7 bases and the J gene end by 3 bases; junction bases not matched to a gene: 5. Looked up from germline, CDR1 is SNHLY and CDR2 is FYNNEI. CDR3: CASNPDRSNEKLFF. The DNA of the CDR3 is TGTGCCAGCAATCCGGACAGGTCTAATGAAAAACTGTTTTTT. The entire variable domain, with the rest obtained from reference TRBV2 and TRBJ1-4, is as follows: EPEVTQTPSHQVTQMGQEVILRCVPISNHLYFYWYRQILGQKVEFLVSFYNNEISEKSEIFDDQFSVERPDGSNFTLKIRSTKLEDSAMYFCASNPDRSNEKLFFGSGTQLSVL.

At least ten counts were recorded for this clonotype. The chain uses TRBV30 and TRBJ1-2; 10 nucleotides line up with TRBD1. The CDR3 loop spans 14 amino acids. From germline, CDR1 is GTSNPN and CDR2 SVGIG (reference sequence). V shed 4 bases, J shed 8 bases, and the junction held 10 bases outside the gene matches. For the CDR3, the DNA is TGTGCCTGGACTACCCTGGGGACAGGGGTCGGCTACACCTTC. Translating it yields CAWTTLGTGVGYTF.

The sample holds many counts of this clonotype. The chain joins TRBV2 to TRBJ2-3, with TRBD1 matching over 10 bases. Germline assignment: CDR1 SNHLY and CDR2 FYNNEI. V was pared by 5 bases and J by 0 bases, with 5 bases of the junction left unmatched. The CDR3 contains 16 residues. The DNA of the CDR3 is TGTGCCAGCAGTCCGACAGGGGGCGCGAGCACAGATACGCAGTATTTT. Protein sequence: CASSPTGGASTDTQYF.

In its sample, this clonotype was seen many times. This rearrangement joins TRBV5-5 to TRBJ1-2, with 7 bases identical to TRBD1. The CDR3 is made up of 15 amino acids. V trimming: 4 bases; J trimming: 2 bases; junction bases outside the gene matches: 8. Germline V gene lookup returns CDR1 SGHKS and CDR2 YYEKEE (reference sequence). CDR3 sequence (DNA): TGTGCCAGCAGCCCGGCGGGGACAGTGAACTATGGCTACACCTTC. Encoded protein: CASSPAGTVNYGYTF. Combining the CDR3 with reference TRBV5-5 and TRBJ1-2 gives the whole variable domain DAGVTQSPTHLIKTRGQQVTLRCSPISGHKSVSWYQQVLGQGPQFIFQYYEKEERGRGNFPDRFSARQFPNYSSELNVNALLLGDSALYLCASSPAGTVNYGYTFGSGTRLTVV.

This clonotype has ten or more counts. The chain combines TRBV6-8 with TRBJ2-2; D is uncertain. CDR1 is MNHGY, CDR2 SAAAGT, per germline. Trimming took off 5 bases at V and 4 bases at J, with 11 bases between the two ends. The CDR3 extends over 14 amino acids. In DNA form, the CDR3 reads TGTGCCAGCAGTACTCCTGGCATCACCGGGGAGCTGTTTTTT. It specifies CASSTPGITGELFF.

This clonotype occurred many times. The chain couples TRBV7-2 to TRBJ2-1; perhaps D is TRBD1 or TRBD2 (5 bases each). The germline CDR1 and CDR2 sequences are SGHTA and FQGNSA. Trimming removed 2 bases from V and 4 bases from J, with 15 bases in between. This CDR3 contains 16 residues. CDR3 in DNA: TGTGCCAGCAGCTTATCCGGGGCCCAAAAGTACAATGAGCAGTTCTTC. Its protein is CASSLSGAQKYNEQFF.

This clonotype was counted ten times or more. The chain employs TRBV2 and TRBJ1-2, with D unclear. Trimming cost V 4 bases and J 3 bases, with 12 bases left between them. The CDR3 has 14 residues. Germline V gene sequence: CDR1 SNHLY, CDR2 FYNNEI. CDR3 DNA: TGTGCCAGCAGTGGATCCGGGGTCGACTATGGCTACACCTTC. This translates into CASSGSGVDYGYTF.

The chain carries TRBV30 and TRBJ2-3; D not resolved. Germline V CDR1 and CDR2: GTSNPN, SVGIG (reference sequence). Trimming removed 6 bases at V and 4 bases at J, with 17 bases between. This CDR3 spans 14 amino acids. Written as DNA, the CDR3 is TGTGCCTGCATATCAGCCCGTCGCGCAGATACGCAGTATTTT. This sequence encodes CACISARRADTQYF.

This clonotype was observed at least ten times. The chain has TRBV5-8 and TRBJ2-6; no definite D call. Per germline, CDR1 SGHTS and CDR2 YDEGEE. V was cut by 6 bases and J by 2 bases, with 18 bases left in between. CDR3 size: 17 residues. CDR3 in DNA: TGTGCCAGCATCGGTGTTTCGGGTATCGCTGGGGCCAACGTCCTGACTTTC. It translates to CASIGVSGIAGANVLTF.

This clonotype was seen ten or more times. V gene TRBV27 combines with J gene TRBJ1-2, with 7 bases that match TRBD1. This CDR3 is 15 amino acids long. Germline values: CDR1 MNHEY, CDR2 SMNVEV (reference sequence). Trimming cost V 5 bases and J 4 bases; bases outside gene matches: 10. CDR3 DNA: TGTGCCAGCAGTCCGAGACAGGGCTTCGGCTATGGCTACACCTTC. Translation gives CASSPRQGFGYGYTF.